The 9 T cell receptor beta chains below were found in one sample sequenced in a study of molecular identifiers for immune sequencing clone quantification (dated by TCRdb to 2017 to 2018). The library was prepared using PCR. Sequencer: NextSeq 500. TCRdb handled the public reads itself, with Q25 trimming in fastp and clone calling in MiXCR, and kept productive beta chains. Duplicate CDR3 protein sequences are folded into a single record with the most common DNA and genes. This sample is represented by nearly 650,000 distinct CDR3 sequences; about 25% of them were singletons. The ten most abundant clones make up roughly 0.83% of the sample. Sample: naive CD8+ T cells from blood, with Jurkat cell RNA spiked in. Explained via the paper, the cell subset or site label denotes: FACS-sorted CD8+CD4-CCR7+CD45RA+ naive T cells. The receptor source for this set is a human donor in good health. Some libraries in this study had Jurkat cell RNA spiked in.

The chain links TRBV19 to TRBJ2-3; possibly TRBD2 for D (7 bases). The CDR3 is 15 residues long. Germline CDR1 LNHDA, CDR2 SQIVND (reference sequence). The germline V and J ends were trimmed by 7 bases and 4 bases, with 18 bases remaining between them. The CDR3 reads CASTQHGGPSDTQYF. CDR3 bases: TGTGCCAGTACCCAACACGGGGGGCCGTCAGATACGCAGTATTTT. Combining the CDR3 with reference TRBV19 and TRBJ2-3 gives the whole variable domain DGGITQSPKYLFRKEGQNVTLSCEQNLNHDAMYWYRQDPGQGLRLIYYSQIVNDFQKGDIAEGYSVSREKKESFPLTVTSAQKNPTAFYLCASTQHGGPSDTQYFGPGTRLTVL.

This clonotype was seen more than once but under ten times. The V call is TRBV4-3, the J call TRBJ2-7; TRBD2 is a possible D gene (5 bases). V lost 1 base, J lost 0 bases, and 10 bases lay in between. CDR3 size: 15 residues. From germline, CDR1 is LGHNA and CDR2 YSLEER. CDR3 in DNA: TGCGCCAGCAGCCAAGCTCAAGGGAGCTCCTACGAGCAGTACTTC. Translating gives CASSQAQGSSYEQYF.

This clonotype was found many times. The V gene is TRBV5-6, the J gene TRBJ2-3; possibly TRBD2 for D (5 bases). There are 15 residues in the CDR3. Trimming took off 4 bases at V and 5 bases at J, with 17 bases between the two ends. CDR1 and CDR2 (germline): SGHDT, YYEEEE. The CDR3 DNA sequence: TGTGCCAGCAGCCGGTGGTCCCCGGAGGTAGATACGCAGTATTTT. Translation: CASSRWSPEVDTQYF.

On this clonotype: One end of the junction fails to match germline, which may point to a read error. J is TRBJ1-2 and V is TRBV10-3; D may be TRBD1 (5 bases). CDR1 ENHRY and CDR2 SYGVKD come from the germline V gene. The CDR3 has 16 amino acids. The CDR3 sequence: CATSQDESWGFDGYTF. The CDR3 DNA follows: TGTGCCACCAGTCAAGACGAATCTTGGGGGTTCGATGGCTACACCTTC.

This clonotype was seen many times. DNA of the CDR3: TGCAGCGTTGAAAGGACTAGTCGACAAGGAGAGACCCAGTACTTC. The encoded protein is CSVERTSRQGETQYF. This chain joins TRBV29-1 and TRBJ2-5; 7 bases fit TRBD2. Germline V CDR1 and CDR2: SQVTM, ANQGSEA. Unmatched junction bases numbered 10, after V lost 2 bases and J lost 4 bases. The CDR3 is made up of 15 amino acids.

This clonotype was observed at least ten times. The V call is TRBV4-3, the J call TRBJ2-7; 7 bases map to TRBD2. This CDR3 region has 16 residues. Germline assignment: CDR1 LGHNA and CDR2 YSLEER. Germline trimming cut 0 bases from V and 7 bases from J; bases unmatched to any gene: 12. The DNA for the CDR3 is TGCGCCAGCAGCCAAGAATGGACTAGGGTGTCGGAAGAGCAGTACTTC. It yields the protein CASSQEWTRVSEEQYF.

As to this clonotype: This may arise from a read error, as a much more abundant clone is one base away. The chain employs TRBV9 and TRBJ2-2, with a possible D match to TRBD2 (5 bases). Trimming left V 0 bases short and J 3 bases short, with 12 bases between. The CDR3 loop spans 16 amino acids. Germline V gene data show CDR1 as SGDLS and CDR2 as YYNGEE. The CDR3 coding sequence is TGTGCCAGCAGCGTAGCGGCTAACGGGGACACCGGGGAGCTGTTTTTT. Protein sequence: CASSVAANGDTGELFF.

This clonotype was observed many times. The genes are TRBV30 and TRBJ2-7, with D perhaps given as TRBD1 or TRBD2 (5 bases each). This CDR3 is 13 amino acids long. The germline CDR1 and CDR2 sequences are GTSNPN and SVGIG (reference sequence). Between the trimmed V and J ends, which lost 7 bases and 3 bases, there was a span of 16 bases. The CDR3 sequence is CALDTGTGYEQYF. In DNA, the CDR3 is TGTGCCTTGGACACGGGGACCGGCTACGAGCAGTACTTC.

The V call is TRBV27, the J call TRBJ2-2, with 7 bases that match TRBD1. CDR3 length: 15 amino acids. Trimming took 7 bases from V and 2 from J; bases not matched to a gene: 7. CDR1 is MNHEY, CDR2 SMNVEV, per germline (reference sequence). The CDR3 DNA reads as TGTGCCAGCAACCCGACAGGGACAAACACCGGGGAGCTGTTTTTT. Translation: CASNPTGTNTGELFF.